The next 15 T cell receptor beta chains were all read from a single sample in a study of blood T cell repertoires in COVID-19. Only in-frame clones appear in the TCRdb table, and some are missing; sequencing was by immunoSEQ multiplex PCR. The sample holds 150,000 or so clones, 84% seen once. The sample comprised PBMCs or T cells enriched from blood (not recorded which). Receptor source: a man aged 50 to 60 who had recovered from COVID-19.

V usage is TRBV7-9 and J usage is TRBJ1-5, with D perhaps TRBD1 (5 bases). CDR1 is SEHNR and CDR2 is FQNEAQ in the germline V gene (reference sequence). The CDR3 is 17 residues long. Trimming left V 5 bases short and J 2 bases short, with 19 bases between. This CDR3 is CASSLSEGRGGNQPQHF. The CDR3 DNA reads TGTGCCAGCAGCCTTTCGGAGGGTCGGGGCGGCAATCAGCCCCAGCATTTT.

The chain has TRBV5-1 and TRBJ2-2; 12 bases line up with TRBD1. With 3 bases clipped from V and 7 bases from J, the junction kept 10 bases outside the gene matches. Germline assignment: CDR1 SGHRS and CDR2 YFSETQ. This CDR3 is 17 amino acids long. The CDR3: CASSSNSGQGASGELFF. In nucleotides, the CDR3 is TGCGCCAGCAGCTCTAATTCGGGACAGGGGGCCAGCGGGGAGCTGTTTTTT.

V gene TRBV18 combines with J gene TRBJ2-1, with D possibly TRBD2 on 6 matching bases. There are 12 residues in the CDR3. V gave up 6 bases and J gave up 8 bases, with 11 bases separating them. Germline CDR1 reads KGHSH; CDR2 reads LQKENI. CDR3 nucleotides: TGTGCCAGCTCGCGACTAGACGATGAGCAGTTCTTC. As protein: CASSRLDDEQFF.

The chain recombines TRBV4-2 with TRBJ1-1, with D perhaps matching TRBD1 (5 bases). V lost 0 bases, J lost 12 bases, and 17 bases lay in between. The CDR3 extends over 14 amino acids. Germline lookup yields CDR1 LGHNA and CDR2 YNFKEQ. CDR3 nucleotides: TGTGCCAGCAGCCAAGAACGGGGGGAGGGGTTGACTTTCTTT. This sequence encodes CASSQERGEGLTFF.

This clone came up once. The chain combines TRBV5-4 with TRBJ1-1; D remains ambiguous. V was cut by 1 base and J by 0 bases, with 13 bases left in between. The CDR3 extends over 16 amino acids. Germline CDR1 is SGHNT and CDR2 is YYREEE (reference sequence). In DNA, the CDR3 is TGTGCCAGCAGCTTGTCAGGTTCCAGTCTGAACACTGAAGCTTTCTTT. This gives the protein CASSLSGSSLNTEAFF.

The chain has TRBV6-5 and TRBJ2-3; 7 bases agree with TRBD2. V lost 2 bases to trimming and J lost 5 bases; unmatched junction nucleotides: 4. Germline CDR1 MNHEY, CDR2 SVGAGI. CDR3 length equals 14 residues. The CDR3 coding sequence is TGTGCCAGCAGTTACGGGGCTAGCGGAGATACGCAGTATTTT. This encodes CASSYGASGDTQYF.

This chain uses TRBV5-4 with TRBJ2-5; D call uncertain. Germline V gene lookup returns CDR1 SGHNT and CDR2 YYREEE (reference sequence). Between the trimmed V and J ends, which lost 0 bases and 2 bases, there was a span of 11 bases. The CDR3 spans 15 residues. Here the CDR3 reads CASSLEFLGQETQYF. CDR3 nucleotides: TGTGCCAGCAGCTTGGAGTTTCTAGGTCAAGAGACCCAGTACTTC.

The J gene is TRBJ1-5, the V gene TRBV7-9; 10 bases map to TRBD1. With 5 bases clipped from V and 3 bases from J, the junction kept 4 bases outside the gene matches. Per the germline V gene, CDR1 is SEHNR and CDR2 is FQNEAQ (reference sequence). There are 15 residues in the CDR3. CDR3 sequence (DNA): TGTGCCAGCAGCCCCGGGACAGGGGACAATCAGCCCCAGCATTTT. This encodes CASSPGTGDNQPQHF.

The genes are TRBV10-1 and TRBJ1-2, with TRBD1 matching over 12 bases. This CDR3 region has 15 residues. The germline CDR1 and CDR2 sequences are WNHNN and SYGVQD (reference sequence). With 6 bases clipped from V and 7 bases from J, the junction kept 9 bases outside the gene matches. CDR3 sequence: CASSAGTGGAGGYTF. The CDR3 nucleotides read TGCGCCAGCAGCGCTGGGACAGGGGGCGCCGGTGGCTACACCTTC.

This clone was seen a single time. The CDR3 DNA reads TGTGCCAGCAGCCAGCGATCTAGGACTAGCGGGGCTAAGCAGTTCTTC. It yields the protein CASSQRSRTSGAKQFF. This chain joins TRBV11-2 and TRBJ2-1; 12 nucleotides align to TRBD2. The CDR3 has 16 residues. The V gene's germline CDR1 is SGHAT and CDR2 FQNNGV. The V and J ends lost 5 bases and 11 bases, in that order; junction bases with no gene match: 13.

This clone was seen once. The chain uses TRBV7-2 and TRBJ2-2, with 13 bases matching TRBD2. The V and J ends lost 5 bases and 5 bases, in that order; junction bases with no gene match: 5. CDR3 length: 16 amino acids. CDR1 is SGHTA and CDR2 is FQGNSA in the germline V gene. This CDR3 reads CASSPRLAGGTGELFF. CDR3 bases: TGTGCCAGCAGCCCCCGACTAGCGGGGGGAACCGGGGAGCTGTTTTTT.

The chain recombines TRBV6-5 with TRBJ1-2; a possible D gene is TRBD1 (6 bases). This CDR3 has 16 amino acids. Germline lookup yields CDR1 MNHEY and CDR2 SVGAGI. V was pared by 0 bases and J by 1 base, with 12 bases between. The CDR3 bases are TGTGCCAGCAGTTACTCTACAGGGTTTAATAACTATGGCTACACCTTC. Its protein is CASSYSTGFNNYGYTF.

This chain connects TRBV30 to TRBJ2-7; maybe TRBD1 (7 bases). Germline CDR1 is GTSNPN and CDR2 is SVGIG (reference sequence). The V end was cut by 2 bases, the J end by 1 base, with 18 bases between. The CDR3 consists of 16 residues. Here the CDR3 DNA reads TGTGCCTGGAGTTATCTGGTTGCGGGACAGTCCTACGAGCAGTACTTC. Residues: CAWSYLVAGQSYEQYF. Full variable domain (remainder filled in from reference TRBV30 and TRBJ2-7): SQTIHQWPATLVQPVGSPLSLECTVEGTSNPNLYWYRQAAGRGLQLLFYSVGIGQISSEVPQNLSASRPQDRQFILSSKKLLLSDSGFYLCAWSYLVAGQSYEQYFGPGTRLTVT.

Of note for this clone: The sample contains more than one DNA sequence encoding this CDR3. V is TRBV7-8 and J is TRBJ1-2, with D possibly TRBD1 on 5 matching bases. The germline gives CDR1 SGHVS, CDR2 FQNEAQ. The V end was cut by 5 bases, the J end by 2 bases, with 9 bases between. The CDR3 totals 13 residues. CDR3 sequence reads: CASSQTVNYGYTF. CDR3 DNA sequence: TGTGCCAGCAGCCAGACAGTCAACTATGGCTACACCTTC.

V and J are TRBV5-1 and TRBJ2-2; D not resolved. V shed 7 bases and J shed 0 bases, with 10 bases lying between them. Germline assignment: CDR1 SGHRS and CDR2 YFSETQ. The CDR3 has 14 amino acids. The CDR3 sequence is CASESSANTGELFF. The CDR3 DNA sequence: TGCGCCAGCGAGAGCTCGGCGAACACCGGGGAGCTGTTTTTT.